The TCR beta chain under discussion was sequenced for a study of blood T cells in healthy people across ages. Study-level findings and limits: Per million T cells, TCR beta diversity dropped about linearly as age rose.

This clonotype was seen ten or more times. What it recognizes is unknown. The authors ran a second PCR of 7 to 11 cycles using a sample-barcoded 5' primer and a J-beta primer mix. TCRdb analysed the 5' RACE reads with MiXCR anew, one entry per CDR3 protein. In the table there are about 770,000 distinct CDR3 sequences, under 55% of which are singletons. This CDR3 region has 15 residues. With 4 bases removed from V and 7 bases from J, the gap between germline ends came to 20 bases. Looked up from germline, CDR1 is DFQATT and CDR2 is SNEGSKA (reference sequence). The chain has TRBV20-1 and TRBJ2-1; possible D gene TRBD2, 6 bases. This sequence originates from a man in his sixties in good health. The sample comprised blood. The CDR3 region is CSATTTSSGRNEQFF. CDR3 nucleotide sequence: TGCAGTGCTACCACGACTAGTTCCGGAAGGAATGAGCAGTTCTTC.